This entry is about one T cell receptor (beta chain). This record comes from a study of response to subunit inactivated influenza vaccine. A single record per CDR3 protein comes from TCRdb applying MiXCR to the RT-PCR reads. The sample lists roughly 620,000 distinct CDR3 sequences; over 9% were seen once. The same sample was also studied in work on T cells expressing NK-cell markers. As that report states: The TCR beta cDNA came from 5'RACE template switching with UMIs. For 6 or 7 donors, the dominant NKG2C+ clonotypes made up roughly 1.0-7.0% of their CD8+ T cells. The CD3+CD56-NKG2C+ fraction of a handful of donors was also led by these clonotypes. Nothing established the HCMV specificity of expanded NKG2C+ T cell clones.

Source: PBMCs from blood, taken on the day of vaccination. The receptor was derived from a man over 45 who received an inactivated influenza vaccine.

This chain's CDR3 is CSAVDVGQGPYEQYF. The CDR3 DNA follows: TGCAGTGCTGTCGACGTGGGACAGGGCCCCTACGAGCAGTACTTC. The rearrangement uses TRBV20-1 and TRBJ2-7; 9 positions match TRBD1. The trim removed 5 bases at V and 2 bases at J, leaving 10 bases unmatched. Germline V gene sequence: CDR1 DFQATT, CDR2 SNEGSKA (reference sequence). The CDR3 contains 15 residues.